The 8 T cell receptor beta chains below come from one sample, sequenced in a study of T cell responses to AZD1222 COVID-19 vaccine. Clones were read by immunoSEQ multiplex PCR, and TCRdb kept only the in-frame ones, dropping some. The sample records 65,000 to 80,000 clones, roughly 90% being singletons. The sample here was peripheral blood, taken on day 0 of AZD1222 vaccination. These receptors all come from an adult in good health.

The CDR3 bases are TGTGCCAGCAGCGCGTACATGCGGGAGAGCTCCTACAATGAGCAGTTCTTC. The encoded protein is CASSAYMRESSYNEQFF. The V and J genes are TRBV11-3 and TRBJ2-1; 7 positions agree with TRBD2. The germline CDR1 and CDR2 sequences are SGHNT and YENEEA. This CDR3 has 17 residues. J lost 0 bases, V lost 5 bases, and 10 bases had no gene match.

The chain recombines TRBV2 with TRBJ1-6; weak D call: TRBD1 (6 bases). Trimming removed 7 bases at V and 6 bases at J, with 19 bases between. CDR3 size: 16 residues. The germline gives CDR1 SNHLY, CDR2 FYNNEI. CDR3 nucleotide sequence: TGTGCCAGCACGACCGACAGGTCCGCGAGTAATTCACCCCTCCACTTT. Translation: CASTTDRSASNSPLHF. Drawing the rest from reference TRBV2 and TRBJ1-6, the complete variable domain is EPEVTQTPSHQVTQMGQEVILRCVPISNHLYFYWYRQILGQKVEFLVSFYNNEISEKSEIFDDQFSVERPDGSNFTLKIRSTKLEDSAMYFCASTTDRSASNSPLHFGNGTRLTVT.

V gene TRBV9 combines with J gene TRBJ2-1; no firm D call. Germline CDR1 is SGDLS and CDR2 is YYNGEE. Trimming left V 0 bases short and J 7 bases short, with 5 bases between. The CDR3 runs to 12 residues. CDR3 DNA sequence: TGTGCCAGCAGCGTAGGGCGAAATGAGCAGTTCTTC. Encoded protein: CASSVGRNEQFF.

V and J are TRBV7-3 and TRBJ2-1; D tentatively reads TRBD1 or TRBD2 (5 bases each). With 4 bases removed from V and 7 bases from J, the gap between germline ends came to 14 bases. Germline CDR1 SGHTA, CDR2 FQGTGA. The CDR3 sequence is 14 residues long. Written as DNA, the CDR3 is TGTGCCAGCAGCTCCGGGACCCCCGGGAATGAGCAGTTCTTC. Its translation: CASSSGTPGNEQFF.

The rearrangement uses TRBV9 and TRBJ1-1; tentative D call: TRBD1 (5 bases). V was cut by 2 bases and J by 4 bases, with 12 bases left in between. The germline CDR1 and CDR2 sequences are SGDLS and YYNGEE. The CDR3 spans 14 residues. The CDR3 is CASSVFQGVTEAFF. CDR3 DNA sequence: TGTGCCAGCAGCGTCTTTCAGGGTGTCACTGAAGCTTTCTTT.

V and J are TRBV6-6 and TRBJ1-6; 7 bases agree with TRBD1. From germline, CDR1 is MNHNY and CDR2 SVGAGI (reference sequence). The CDR3 has 15 residues. Losses at the gene ends were 5 bases for V and 7 bases for J; bases not matched to a gene: 8. The chain's CDR3 is CASSQPTGNNSPLHF. CDR3 sequence (DNA): TGTGCCAGCAGTCAACCGACAGGGAACAATTCACCCCTCCACTTT.

This clone was seen just once. This chain uses TRBV7-9 with TRBJ2-2, with D possibly matching TRBD1 (7 bases). The V end was cut by 3 bases, the J end by 4 bases, with 15 bases between. The CDR3 runs to 16 residues. CDR1 is SEHNR and CDR2 is FQNEAQ in the germline V gene (reference sequence). CDR3 region: CASSFRGGGPTGELFF. For the CDR3, the DNA is TGTGCCAGCAGCTTTAGAGGAGGGGGCCCCACCGGGGAGCTGTTTTTT. The complete variable domain, with remaining parts taken from reference TRBV7-9 and TRBJ2-2, reads DTGVSQNPRHKITKRGQNVTFRCDPISEHNRLYWYRQTLGQGPEFLTYFQNEAQLEKSRLLSDRFSAERPKGSFSTLEIQRTEQGDSAMYLCASSFRGGGPTGELFFGEGSRLTVL.

This clone was seen only a few times. The chain uses TRBV19 and TRBJ2-2; TRBD2 aligns across 8 bases. J was trimmed by 9 bases and V by 3 bases; bases with no gene match: 3. The CDR3 consists of 13 residues. CDR1 LNHDA and CDR2 SQIVND come from the germline V gene (reference sequence). The DNA for the CDR3 is TGTGCCAGTAGTATCGGGGGGGACCGGGAGCTGTTTTTT. Its protein is CASSIGGDRELFF.